In this sample, the clone carrying this TCR beta chain turned up a few times. Its antigen remains unidentified. Library preparation for TCR beta used quantitative 5'-RACE with molecular barcodes. MiXCR, applied by TCRdb to the 5' RACE reads, yields one record per CDR3 protein. The table has about 240,000 distinct CDR3 sequences, about 10% seen once; the top ten hold under 8%. The data stem from a study of CD8 T cells in ankylosing spondylitis. The ends were cut back, 7 bases at V and 1 base at J, with 10 bases in the middle. The V gene's germline CDR1 is SGHRS and CDR2 YFSETQ. CDR3 length: 13 residues. Study-wide results and caveats: Ankylosing spondylitis blood seemed to carry a telltale TCR beta motif made of under 10 highly homologous variants. CD8+ by phenotype, disease-linked clones were relatively rare in peripheral blood.

Source material: blood, either unsorted or a sorted T cell fraction (not recorded which). This clonotype was obtained from a male donor with ankylosing spondylitis or in good health (not recorded which). The chain links TRBV5-1 to TRBJ2-3; D might be TRBD1 or TRBD2, each matching 5 bases. CDR3 nucleotides: TGCGCCAGCGGGGGTTACGGCACAGATACGCAGTATTTT. It encodes CASGGYGTDTQYF.